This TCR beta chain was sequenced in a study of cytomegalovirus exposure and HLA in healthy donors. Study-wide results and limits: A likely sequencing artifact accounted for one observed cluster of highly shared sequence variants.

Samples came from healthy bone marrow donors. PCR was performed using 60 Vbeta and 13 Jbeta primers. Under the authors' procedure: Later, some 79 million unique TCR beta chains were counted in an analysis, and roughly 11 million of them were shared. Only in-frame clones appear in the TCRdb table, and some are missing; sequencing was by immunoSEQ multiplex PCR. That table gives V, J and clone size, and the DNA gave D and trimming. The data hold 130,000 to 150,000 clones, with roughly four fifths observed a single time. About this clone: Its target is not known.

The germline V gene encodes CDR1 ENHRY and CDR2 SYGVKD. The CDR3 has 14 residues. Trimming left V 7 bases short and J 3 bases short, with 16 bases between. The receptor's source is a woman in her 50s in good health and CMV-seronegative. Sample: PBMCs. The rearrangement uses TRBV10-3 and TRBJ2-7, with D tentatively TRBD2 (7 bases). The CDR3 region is CAITPRGQHYEQYF. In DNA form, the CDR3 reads TGTGCCATCACCCCGCGGGGGCAGCACTACGAGCAGTACTTC.